These 30 T cell receptor beta chains were sequenced from one sample in a study of shared clonotypes between healthy human individuals (dated by TCRdb to 2018 to 2020). Libraries were constructed by the immunoSEQ multiplex PCR assay. This is the immuneACCESS table as TCRdb keeps it, with only in-frame sequences that have V and J called. A part of the clones is gone; compared with another copy, unresolved V genes explain less than half, and the rest is unexplained. The sample table records approximately 620,000 clones; around 97% of these occur just once. Roughly 0.055% of the sample lies in the top ten. Sequencing input: naive CD4+ T cells sorted from blood. The sample's cell subset or site label, in plain terms: CD45RA+ positively selected. All receptors derive from a woman in her thirties in good health.

The V call is TRBV9, the J call TRBJ1-4; D remains ambiguous. V was shortened by 0 bases and J by 4 bases, with 16 bases between the two germline ends. The CDR3 is made up of 17 amino acids. Germline V lookup: CDR1 SGDLS, CDR2 YYNGEE. CDR3 amino acids: CASSVVLEDGGNEKLFF. CDR3 nucleotides: TGTGCCAGCAGCGTAGTTCTTGAGGACGGTGGTAATGAAAAACTGTTTTTT.

The rearrangement joins TRBV7-2 to TRBJ2-2; the match to TRBD1 covers 7 bases. V lost 6 bases and J lost 3; bases outside the gene matches: 16. The CDR3 spans 18 residues. Per germline, CDR1 SGHTA and CDR2 FQGNSA. CDR3 in DNA: TGTGCCAGCAGGAACGTAAAGACGACAGGGTTGGACACCGGGGAGCTGTTTTTT. Translation gives CASRNVKTTGLDTGELFF.

This rearrangement joins TRBV12-2 to TRBJ2-7; TRBD1, as called in the table, went unchecked against the DNA. TRBV12-2 is recorded as a pseudogene. CDR3 length: 13 residues. The CDR3: CASRWKSGVEQYF. For the CDR3, the DNA is TGTGCAAGTCGCTGGAAGTCAGGGGTCGAGCAGTACTTC.

This chain connects TRBV19 to TRBJ2-2; the D gene is possibly TRBD2 (6 bases). Trimming left V 6 bases short and J 5 bases short, with 10 bases between. There are 13 residues in the CDR3. Germline loops: CDR1 LNHDA, CDR2 SQIVND (reference sequence). The CDR3 sequence: CASSLRGTGELFF. CDR3 coding DNA: TGTGCCAGTAGCCTTCGGGGGACCGGGGAGCTGTTTTTT.

The rearrangement joins TRBV28 to TRBJ2-7; 7 nucleotides line up with TRBD2. Trimming cost V 6 bases and J 2 bases; bases outside gene matches: 10. This CDR3 has 15 amino acids. Germline CDR1 and CDR2: MDHEN and SYDVKM. The CDR3 here is CASRTTGGRAYEQYF. The CDR3 nucleotides read TGTGCCAGCAGAACTACCGGGGGGAGGGCCTACGAGCAGTACTTC.

The chain recombines TRBV9 with TRBJ2-1; TRBD2 aligns across 8 bases. V lost 3 bases to trimming and J lost 3 bases; unmatched junction nucleotides: 8. Germline lookup yields CDR1 SGDLS and CDR2 YYNGEE. This CDR3 has 16 residues. In DNA, the CDR3 is TGTGCCAGCAGCGGACAACTAGCGGACAACTACAATGAGCAGTTCTTC. It specifies CASSGQLADNYNEQFF.

This clone was counted a single time. The rearrangement joins TRBV28 to TRBJ2-7, with TRBD2 matching over 8 bases. J lost 4 bases, V lost 7 bases, and 6 bases had no gene match. This CDR3 spans 13 amino acids. Germline CDR1 is MDHEN and CDR2 is SYDVKM. The CDR3 region is CASTLAGTYEQYF. CDR3 sequence (DNA): TGTGCCAGCACCCTAGCGGGTACTTACGAGCAGTACTTC.

V gene TRBV6-5 combines with J gene TRBJ2-1; D remains ambiguous. Germline V gives CDR1 MNHEY, CDR2 SVGAGI. The CDR3 extends over 14 amino acids. The ends were cut back, 5 bases at V and 8 bases at J, with 16 bases in the middle. CDR3 sequence (DNA): TGTGCCAGCAGTGAGATAGTAGATTCGCATGAGCAGTTCTTC. Its protein is CASSEIVDSHEQFF.

The chain couples TRBV6-1 to TRBJ2-7, with 7 bases that match TRBD2. In germline, CDR1 is MNHNS, CDR2 SASEGT. With 6 bases clipped from V and 3 bases from J, the junction kept 11 bases outside the gene matches. The CDR3 is 15 residues long. CDR3 sequence: CASRVLWRELYEQYF. The DNA of the CDR3 is TGTGCCAGCAGGGTTCTTTGGCGGGAGCTCTACGAGCAGTACTTC.

The J gene is TRBJ2-7, the V gene TRBV6-6; 13 bases align to TRBD2. The CDR3 is made up of 16 amino acids. After removal of 10 bases from V and 2 bases from J, the junction contained 11 bases not matched to a gene. The germline CDR1 and CDR2 sequences are MNHNY and SVGAGI (reference sequence). CDR3 region: CAIAGLAGNRAYEQYF. DNA for the CDR3: TGTGCCATCGCGGGACTAGCGGGGAACAGGGCCTACGAGCAGTACTTC.

The chain combines TRBV15 with TRBJ2-1; 13 bases are a match to TRBD2. The germline CDR1 and CDR2 sequences are LNHNV and YYDKDF (reference sequence). J gave up 8 bases and V 2 bases, and 9 bases lay outside the gene matches. The CDR3 sequence is 17 residues long. The CDR3 sequence: CATSRSRLAGGIDEQFF. The CDR3 region has the DNA TGTGCCACCAGCAGATCCCGACTAGCGGGAGGTATAGATGAGCAGTTCTTC.

This sequence joins TRBV11-2 and TRBJ2-5, with 13 nucleotides matching TRBD2. CDR1 SGHAT and CDR2 FQNNGV come from the germline V gene. The CDR3 sequence is 17 residues long. V lost 4 bases, J lost 0 bases, and 5 bases stayed unmatched. The CDR3: CASSSGTSGVYQETQYF. The CDR3 coding sequence is TGTGCCAGCAGCTCGGGGACTAGCGGGGTCTACCAAGAGACCCAGTACTTC.

J is TRBJ1-1 and V is TRBV28, with D possibly being TRBD1 (6 bases). The CDR3 loop spans 15 amino acids. The V gene's germline CDR1 is MDHEN and CDR2 SYDVKM. With 4 bases removed from V and 3 bases from J, the gap between germline ends came to 15 bases. The CDR3 reads CASSSSGAFDTEAFF. CDR3 nucleotides: TGTGCCAGCAGTTCGTCGGGGGCATTCGACACTGAAGCTTTCTTT.

This rearrangement joins TRBV27 to TRBJ2-7; D call uncertain. Germline CDR1 is MNHEY and CDR2 is SMNVEV (reference sequence). Deletions cut 1 base from V and 3 bases from J, with 10 bases between. The CDR3 runs to 14 residues. The CDR3 DNA reads as TGTGCCAGCAGTTTATGGGGAAATCACTACGAGCAGTACTTC. As protein: CASSLWGNHYEQYF.

This clone is a singleton in its sample. The chain joins TRBV7-9 to TRBJ2-1; 7 bases line up with TRBD1. V was pared by 6 bases and J by 7 bases, with 6 bases of the junction left unmatched. The germline V gene has CDR1 SEHNR and CDR2 FQNEAQ (reference sequence). This CDR3 is 13 amino acids long. The CDR3 protein is CASRRTGGNEQFF. CDR3 bases: TGTGCCAGCAGACGGACAGGAGGTAATGAGCAGTTCTTC.

The genes are TRBV28 and TRBJ1-5; D may be TRBD1 (5 bases). The CDR3 consists of 15 residues. In germline, CDR1 is MDHEN, CDR2 SYDVKM. Trimming left V 5 bases short and J 6 bases short, with 17 bases between. The CDR3 loop is CASSPLMSRGQPQHF. In DNA form, the CDR3 reads TGTGCCAGCAGTCCACTGATGTCGAGGGGTCAGCCCCAGCATTTT.

The rearrangement uses TRBV18 and TRBJ2-1, with D unclear. Germline V gene data show CDR1 as KGHSH and CDR2 as LQKENI. This CDR3 contains 13 residues. Trimming removed 2 bases at V and 5 bases at J, with 7 bases between. CDR3 in DNA: TGTGCCAGCTCACCAGCGGCGGACAATGAGCAGTTCTTC. Protein: CASSPAADNEQFF.

V and J are TRBV7-8 and TRBJ2-5; D ambiguous. V was cut by 5 bases and J by 1 base, with 11 bases left in between. Germline V gene sequence: CDR1 SGHVS, CDR2 FQNEAQ. The CDR3 extends over 14 amino acids. The CDR3 bases are TGTGCCAGCAGCCCTGTGAGTTCCCAAGAGACCCAGTACTTC. Its protein product is CASSPVSSQETQYF.

J is TRBJ2-6 and V is TRBV7-9, with D uncertain. The CDR3 is 15 amino acids. Trimming took off 3 bases at V and 0 bases at J, with 6 bases between the two ends. The germline CDR1 and CDR2 sequences are SEHNR and FQNEAQ (reference sequence). The CDR3 DNA follows: TGTGCCAGCAGCTTGGACCTCTCTGGGGCCAACGTCCTGACTTTC. Its protein product is CASSLDLSGANVLTF.

The chain carries TRBV28 and TRBJ2-5; the D is unclear. The DNA end is a closer match to TRBJ2-7, so the J assignment may be wrong. The CDR3 spans 14 residues. Germline V CDR1 and CDR2: MDHEN, SYDVKM. CDR3 amino acids: CASSRYTESREQYF. In nucleotides, the CDR3 is TGTGCCAGCAGTAGATACACAGAGAGTCGCGAGCAGTACTTC.

V usage is TRBV15 and J usage is TRBJ1-5, with a weak D call TRBD1 (5 bases). This CDR3 comprises 14 residues. The V gene's germline CDR1 is LNHNV and CDR2 YYDKDF (reference sequence). The V end lost 1 base, the J end lost 5 bases, and 9 bases lay between the germline ends. DNA of the CDR3: TGTGCCACCAGCAGAGGGGACCGAGATCAGCCCCAGCATTTT. Translating it yields CATSRGDRDQPQHF.

This clone was recorded a few times. Other nucleotide sequences from this sample produce the same CDR3. The chain uses TRBV18 and TRBJ2-7; maybe TRBD1 (5 bases). Trimming shortened V by 3 bases and J by 0 bases, and 9 bases separated the two germline ends. CDR1 and CDR2 from the germline V gene are KGHSH and LQKENI. The CDR3 is 14 residues long. The CDR3 here is CASSPQGSSYEQYF. CDR3 nucleotides: TGTGCCAGCTCACCCCAGGGAAGCTCCTACGAGCAGTACTTC.

CDR3 in DNA: TGTGCCAGCTCACCCCTAGACGGGACTAGCGGGACCTACGAGCAGTACTTC. It codes for CASSPLDGTSGTYEQYF. The chain combines TRBV18 with TRBJ2-7, with 13 bases aligning to TRBD2. Trimming took 3 bases from V and 2 from J; bases not matched to a gene: 7. CDR1 and CDR2 from the germline V gene are KGHSH and LQKENI. The CDR3 spans 17 residues.

The chain carries TRBV29-1 and TRBJ1-1; tentative D call: TRBD1 (6 bases). The ends were cut back, 6 bases at V and 9 bases at J, with 17 bases in the middle. CDR3 length equals 12 residues. Germline V gene lookup returns CDR1 SQVTM and CDR2 ANQGSEA. This CDR3 reads CSVNGGSKKAFF. The CDR3 DNA reads TGCAGCGTGAACGGGGGCAGCAAAAAAGCTTTCTTT.

J is TRBJ2-2 and V is TRBV5-1; 7 bases line up with TRBD1. The CDR3 spans 14 residues. Germline V CDR1 and CDR2: SGHRS, YFSETQ. J gave up 4 bases and V 4 bases, and 4 bases lay outside the gene matches. The CDR3 nucleotides are TGCGCCAGCAGCCATACAGGGGCCACCGGGGAGCTGTTTTTT. As protein: CASSHTGATGELFF.

The chain uses TRBV6-4 and TRBJ1-1; TRBD1 is a possible D gene (5 bases). Trimming shortened V by 5 bases and J by 1 base, and 11 bases separated the two germline ends. Germline-derived CDR1 and CDR2 are MRHNA and SNTAGT. The CDR3 runs to 14 residues. The CDR3 coding sequence is TGTGCCAGCAGTACAAATCAGGGGAACACTGAAGCTTTCTTT. It translates to CASSTNQGNTEAFF.

CDR3 region: CATSRDPNRMNTEAFF. The CDR3 coding sequence is TGTGCCACCAGCAGAGATCCTAACAGGATGAACACTGAAGCTTTCTTT. The chain employs TRBV15 and TRBJ1-1, with D perhaps TRBD1 (5 bases). Looked up from germline, CDR1 is LNHNV and CDR2 is YYDKDF (reference sequence). The V end lost 0 bases, the J end lost 0 bases, and 11 bases lay between the germline ends. The length of the CDR3 is 16 residues.

The chain combines TRBV27 with TRBJ1-1; 12 bases match TRBD1. CDR3 length equals 15 residues. The germline gives CDR1 MNHEY, CDR2 SMNVEV (reference sequence). V lost 4 bases and J lost 5; bases outside the gene matches: 5. CDR3 bases: TGTGCCAGCAGTTCGGGACAGGGGGCTAGAACTGAAGCTTTCTTT. This encodes CASSSGQGARTEAFF.

The chain joins TRBV27 to TRBJ2-7; 8 bases agree with TRBD2. V lost 0 bases to trimming and J lost 4 bases; unmatched junction nucleotides: 8. CDR3 length: 16 amino acids. The germline V gene encodes CDR1 MNHEY and CDR2 SMNVEV (reference sequence). The CDR3 DNA sequence: TGTGCCAGCAGTTTATCGTTCACTAGCGGTGAATACGAGCAGTACTTC. Amino acid sequence: CASSLSFTSGEYEQYF.

This chain joins TRBV5-1 and TRBJ2-3; TRBD1 aligns across 7 bases. The V segment lost 1 base and the J segment 5 bases; nucleotides outside the gene matches: 7. The CDR3 consists of 15 residues. Germline V gene lookup returns CDR1 SGHRS and CDR2 YFSETQ. The CDR3 bases are TGCGCCAGCAGCTTGAGTGGGACAGCTGGAGATACGCAGTATTTT. Translating gives CASSLSGTAGDTQYF.